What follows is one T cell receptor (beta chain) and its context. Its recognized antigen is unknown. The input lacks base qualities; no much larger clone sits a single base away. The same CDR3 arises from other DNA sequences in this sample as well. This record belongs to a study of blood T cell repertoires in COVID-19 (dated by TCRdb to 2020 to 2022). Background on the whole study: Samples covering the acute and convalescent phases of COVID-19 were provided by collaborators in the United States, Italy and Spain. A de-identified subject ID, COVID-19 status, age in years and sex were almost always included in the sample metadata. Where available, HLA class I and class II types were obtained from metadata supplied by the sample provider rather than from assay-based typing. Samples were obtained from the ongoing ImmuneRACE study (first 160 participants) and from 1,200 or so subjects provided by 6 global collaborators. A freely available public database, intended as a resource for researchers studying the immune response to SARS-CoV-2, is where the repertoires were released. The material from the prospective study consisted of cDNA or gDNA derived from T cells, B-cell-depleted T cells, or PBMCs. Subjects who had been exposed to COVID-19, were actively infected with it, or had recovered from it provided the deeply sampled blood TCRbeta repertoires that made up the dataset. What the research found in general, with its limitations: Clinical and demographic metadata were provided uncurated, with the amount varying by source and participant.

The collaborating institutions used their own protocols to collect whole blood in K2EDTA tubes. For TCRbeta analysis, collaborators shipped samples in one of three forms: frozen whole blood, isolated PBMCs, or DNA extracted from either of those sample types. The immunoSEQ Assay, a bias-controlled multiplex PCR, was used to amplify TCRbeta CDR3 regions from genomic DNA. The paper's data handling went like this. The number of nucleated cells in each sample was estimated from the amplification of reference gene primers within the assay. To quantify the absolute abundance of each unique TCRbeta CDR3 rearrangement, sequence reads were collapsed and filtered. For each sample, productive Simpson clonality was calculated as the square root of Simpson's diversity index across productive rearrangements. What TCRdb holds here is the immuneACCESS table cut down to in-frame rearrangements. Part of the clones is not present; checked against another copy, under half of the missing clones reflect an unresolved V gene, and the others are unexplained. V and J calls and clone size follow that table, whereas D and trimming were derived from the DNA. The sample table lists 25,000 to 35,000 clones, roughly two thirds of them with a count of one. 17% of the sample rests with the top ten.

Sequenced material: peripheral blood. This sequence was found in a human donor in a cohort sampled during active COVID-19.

The DNA sequence reads TGCGCCAGCAGCTTGGGGGGGCTAGCCTACAATGAGCAGTTCTTC. Translated, it gives CASSLGGLAYNEQFF. The rearranged chain carries TRBV5-1 and TRBJ2-1; possibly the D gene is TRBD1, per 6 matching bases. Based on the germline V gene, the CDR1 and CDR2 sequences are SGHRS and YFSETQ. The CDR3 spans 15 residues, from the cysteine through the phenylalanine. Only the CDR3 portion is preserved as DNA: 45 bases, with reading frame beginning at the first base. V was cut back by 0 bases and J by 2 bases, leaving a gap of 9 bases between them.